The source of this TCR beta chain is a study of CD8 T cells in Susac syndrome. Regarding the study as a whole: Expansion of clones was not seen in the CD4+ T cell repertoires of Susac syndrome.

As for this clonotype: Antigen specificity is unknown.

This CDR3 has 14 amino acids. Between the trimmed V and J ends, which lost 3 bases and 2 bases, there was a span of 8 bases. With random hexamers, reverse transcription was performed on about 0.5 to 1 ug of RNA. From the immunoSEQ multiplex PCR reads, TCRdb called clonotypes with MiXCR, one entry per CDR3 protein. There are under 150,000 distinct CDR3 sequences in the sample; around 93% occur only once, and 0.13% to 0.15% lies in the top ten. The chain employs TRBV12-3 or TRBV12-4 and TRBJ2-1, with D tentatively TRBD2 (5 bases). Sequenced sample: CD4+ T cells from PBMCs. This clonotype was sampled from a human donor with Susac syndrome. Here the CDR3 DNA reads TGTGCCAGCAGTTTGACGGAGGCCTACAATGAGCAGTTCTTC. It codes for CASSLTEAYNEQFF.